The 20 T cell receptor beta chains listed next were all sequenced from one sample in a study of T cell repertoires in cytomegalovirus infection. From the reads, TCRdb called clonotypes with MiXCR, one entry per CDR3 protein. The data hold some 57,000 distinct CDR3 sequences, with 25% to 40% observed a single time. No cognate antigen is known for these TCRs. Sequencing was done on a sample of PBMCs, sequenced either directly or after in vitro stimulation (not recorded which). The source is a human donor in good health (CMV status not recorded). Some clones in this sample may be carry-over from other donors' samples.

The chain joins TRBV7-2 to TRBJ2-7, with 7 positions matching TRBD1. The germline V gene has CDR1 SGHTA and CDR2 FQGNSA. The CDR3 covers 14 residues. V gave up 7 bases and J gave up 4 bases; unmatched junction bases: 10. The CDR3 loop reads CASKATGTWYEQYF. In nucleotides, the CDR3 is TGTGCCAGCAAGGCGACAGGGACATGGTACGAGCAGTACTTC. Combining the CDR3 with reference TRBV7-2 and TRBJ2-7 gives the whole variable domain GAGVSQSPSNKVTEKGKDVELRCDPISGHTALYWYRQSLGQGLEFLIYFQGNSAPDKSGLPSDRFSAERTGGSVSTLTIQRTQQEDSAVYLCASKATGTWYEQYFGPGTRLTVT.

This clonotype has only a few counts. The genes are TRBV6-6 and TRBJ1-4, with 7 bases aligning to TRBD1. This CDR3 is 15 amino acids long. Per the germline V gene, CDR1 is MNHNY and CDR2 is SVGAGI (reference sequence). With 3 bases clipped from V and 6 bases from J, the junction kept 7 bases outside the gene matches. DNA of the CDR3: TGTGCCAGCAGTTATCCGACAGGGAAAGATGAAAAACTGTTTTTT. Translating gives CASSYPTGKDEKLFF.

The chain is built from TRBV5-1 and TRBJ1-1, with 7 bases aligning to TRBD1. Germline V gene data show CDR1 as SGHRS and CDR2 as YFSETQ. This CDR3 has 14 amino acids. Trimming took 2 bases from V and 5 from J; bases not matched to a gene: 6. The CDR3 DNA is TGCGCCAGCAGCTTAGGGGGCGGGAGTACTGAAGCTTTCTTT. Residues: CASSLGGGSTEAFF.

The genes are TRBV12-3 or TRBV12-4 and TRBJ1-6; maybe TRBD1 (5 bases). V was cut by 6 bases and J by 9 bases, with 15 bases left in between. The CDR3 loop spans 14 amino acids. In DNA form, the CDR3 reads TGTGCCAGCAGCCTTACAGGCTTGGCTTCACCCCTCCACTTT. This sequence encodes CASSLTGLASPLHF.

The genes are TRBV10-3 and TRBJ2-1; 8 bases agree with TRBD2. Trimming took 11 bases from V and 7 from J; bases not matched to a gene: 16. The germline V gene encodes CDR1 ENHRY and CDR2 SYGVKD. This CDR3 contains 15 residues. The CDR3 DNA sequence: TGTGCCTCGAGGTCCCAGTGGGGCGGGGGGAATGAGCAGTTCTTC. The encoded protein is CASRSQWGGGNEQFF.

The sample holds many counts of this clonotype. This sequence joins TRBV6-2 or TRBV6-3 and TRBJ2-5, with D uncertain. CDR3 length: 14 amino acids. V was pared by 4 bases and J by 4 bases, with 13 bases between. Germline values: CDR1 MNHEY, CDR2 SVGEGT. CDR3 DNA: TGTGCCAGCAGTTCTGTAGCCAAGAGAGAGACCCAGTACTTC. Translated: CASSSVAKRETQYF.

As concerns this clonotype: The germline gene is not matched at one end of the junction; a read error may be the cause. V gene TRBV12-3 or TRBV12-4 combines with J gene TRBJ2-7; 13 nucleotides match TRBD2. The CDR3 covers 14 residues. The CDR3 nucleotides read TGTGTCAGCAAACTAGCGGGAGGGCCCTACGAGCAGTACTTC. Protein sequence: CVSKLAGGPYEQYF.

The chain uses TRBV2 and TRBJ1-5; 7 nucleotides align to TRBD1. Germline CDR1 reads SNHLY; CDR2 reads FYNNEI. CDR3 length equals 13 residues. The CDR3 is CASEGQPNQPQHF. CDR3 nucleotide sequence: TGTGCAAGCGAGGGACAGCCAAATCAGCCCCAGCATTTT.

V gene TRBV18 combines with J gene TRBJ2-5, with D perhaps matching TRBD1 (5 bases). CDR1 is KGHSH and CDR2 is LQKENI in the germline V gene. Trimming took off 3 bases at V and 0 bases at J, with 8 bases between the two ends. This CDR3 region has 14 residues. The CDR3 loop is CASSPRQNQETQYF. Here the CDR3 DNA reads TGTGCCAGCTCACCCCGACAGAACCAAGAGACCCAGTACTTC.

The CDR3 here is CASSTQGDEQFF. The CDR3 DNA sequence: TGCGCCAGCAGCACCCAGGGAGACGAGCAGTTCTTC. J is TRBJ2-1 and V is TRBV5-1; D could derive from TRBD1 or TRBD2 (5 bases each). V shed 4 bases and J shed 10 bases, with 12 bases lying between them. The CDR3 sequence is 12 residues long. Germline V gene lookup returns CDR1 SGHRS and CDR2 YFSETQ.

The chain employs TRBV4-2 and TRBJ2-3; TRBD2 agrees at 11 bases. V was clipped by 5 bases and J by 1 base; unmatched bases: 5. The CDR3 is 16 residues long. CDR1 LGHNA and CDR2 YNFKEQ come from the germline V gene. The CDR3 here is CASSDLAGGGTDTQYF. Here the CDR3 DNA reads TGTGCCAGCAGCGACTTAGCGGGGGGGGGCACAGATACGCAGTATTTT.

This clonotype was seen a few times. This chain joins TRBV18 and TRBJ1-2, with D unresolved. V lost 0 bases, J lost 4 bases, and 6 bases lay in between. This CDR3 contains 13 residues. Germline V gene data show CDR1 as KGHSH and CDR2 as LQKENI. The CDR3 here is CASSPPETYGYTF. CDR3 nucleotides: TGTGCCAGCTCACCACCGGAGACCTATGGCTACACCTTC.

This rearrangement joins TRBV6-2 or TRBV6-3 to TRBJ1-5; D remains unclear. The germline V gene has CDR1 MNHEY and CDR2 SVGEGT. Trimming left V 3 bases short and J 1 base short, with 10 bases between. The CDR3 extends over 15 amino acids. CDR3 in DNA: TGTGCCAGCAGTTATCTGAGGGAAAGCAATCAGCCCCAGCATTTT. Translating gives CASSYLRESNQPQHF.

V gene TRBV6-6 combines with J gene TRBJ2-2; D gene ambiguous. The V end was cut by 8 bases, the J end by 13 bases, with 17 bases between. This CDR3 is 12 amino acids long. Germline CDR1 MNHNY, CDR2 SVGAGI (reference sequence). CDR3 in DNA: TGTGCCAGCCCGGTCCATAGAACGCCGCTGTTTTTT. It specifies CASPVHRTPLFF.

The chain employs TRBV7-3 and TRBJ2-6; a possible D gene is TRBD1 (6 bases). V was shortened by 5 bases and J by 0 bases, with 14 bases between the two germline ends. Germline V gives CDR1 SGHTA, CDR2 FQGTGA. CDR3 length: 17 residues. The CDR3 reads CASSTPGQFSGANVLTF. CDR3 coding DNA: TGTGCCAGCAGCACCCCGGGACAATTCTCTGGGGCCAACGTCCTGACTTTC.

The genes are TRBV29-1 and TRBJ2-4; 7 positions agree with TRBD2. The ends lost 4 bases at V and 1 base at J; junction bases unmatched: 4. Germline V gene lookup returns CDR1 SQVTM and CDR2 ANQGSEA. This CDR3 is 14 amino acids long. CDR3 region: CSVGSGVAKNIQYF. CDR3 nucleotide sequence: TGCAGCGTTGGAAGCGGGGTTGCCAAAAACATTCAGTACTTC.

Worth noting for this clonotype: The junction differs from germline at one of its ends, possibly a read error. V gene TRBV12-3 or TRBV12-4 combines with J gene TRBJ2-1; the match to TRBD2 covers 10 bases. The CDR3 contains 15 residues. CDR3 sequence reads: CASTLLAGTGYEQFF. CDR3 nucleotides: TGTGCCAGCACTTTACTAGCGGGAACGGGCTATGAGCAGTTCTTC.

The sample holds a few counts of this clonotype. The rearrangement uses TRBV27 and TRBJ1-5; the D is unclear. V dropped 3 bases and J dropped 6 bases, with 9 bases sitting between them. Germline CDR1 and CDR2: MNHEY and SMNVEV (reference sequence). The CDR3 length is 13 residues. The CDR3 bases are TGTGCCAGCAGTTTGGTGGGGATTCAGCCCCAGCATTTT. Protein product: CASSLVGIQPQHF.

This clonotype was recorded a few times. Mismatch with germline at one junction end may stem from a read error. The rearrangement uses TRBV5-3 and TRBJ1-5; the match to TRBD1 covers 9 bases. TRBV5-3 is treated as an ORF (open reading frame) with a function not yet certain. The CDR3 has 17 amino acids. CDR3 sequence: CASSSGQGFDGNQPQHF. CDR3 sequence (DNA): TGTGCCAGCAGCTCTGGACAGGGGTTTGATGGCAATCAGCCCCAGCATTTT.

The chain has TRBV5-1 and TRBJ2-1; 8 bases match TRBD2. The CDR3 is 16 residues long. Germline V lookup: CDR1 SGHRS, CDR2 YFSETQ. J lost 7 bases, V lost 3 bases, and 12 bases had no gene match. CDR3 region: CASSSGGAGSQNEQFF. The CDR3 coding sequence is TGCGCCAGCAGCTCGGGAGGGGCAGGGAGCCAAAATGAGCAGTTCTTC. Full variable domain (remainder filled in from reference TRBV5-1 and TRBJ2-1): KAGVTQTPRYLIKTRGQQVTLSCSPISGHRSVSWYQQTPGQGLQFLFEYFSETQRNKGNFPGRFSGRQFSNSRSEMNVSTLELGDSALYLCASSSGGAGSQNEQFFGPGTRLTVL.